This is a list of T cell receptor beta chains from one sample in a study of human T cells and chemical hapten exposure. TCRdb fed the RACE reads into MiXCR, producing one record per CDR3 protein. The repertoire holds 80,000 to 95,000 distinct CDR3 sequences, 8% to 13% seen once, with less than 2.5% in the top ten. Sequenced material: whole blood, taken in connection with sensitization to the hapten diphenylcyclopropenone (DPC). The receptor source for this set is a middle-aged man with alopecia areata. Some clones in this sample may be carry-over from other donors' samples. Both conserved end residues are part of each CDR3. Each record gives: CDR3 DNA, CDR3 protein, J gene, V gene, clone size, D gene. D genes are given only for firm matches. Size tells how often a clone was seen (once, few, many) or the class of an expanded clone, and some rows leave it out.

DNA: TGTGCCAGCAGCCCGGGGCTAGCGGGAGGTTCCTACGAGCAGTACTTC
CDR3: CASSPGLAGGSYEQYF
J: TRBJ2-7
V: TRBV12-3/TRBV12-4
size: -
D: TRBD2

DNA: TGTGCCAGCAGTGAACGTAGGAATGAGCAGTTCTTC
CDR3: CASSERRNEQFF
J: TRBJ2-1
V: TRBV6-1
size: few
D: -

DNA: TGTGCCAGCAGCGACGTACAGGGGGCGCGCGGCTACACCTTC
CDR3: CASSDVQGARGYTF
J: TRBJ1-2
V: TRBV6-2/TRBV6-3
size: few
D: TRBD1

DNA: TGTGCCAGCAGCGTAGACAGTCAGGGCTATGGCTACACCTTC
CDR3: CASSVDSQGYGYTF
J: TRBJ1-2
V: TRBV9
size: -
D: -

DNA: TGTGCCAGCAGCCAGAGCTCTGGAAACACCATATATTTT
CDR3: CASSQSSGNTIYF
J: TRBJ1-3
V: TRBV12-3/TRBV12-4
size: many
D: -

DNA: TGTGCCAGCAGTCCGACTAGCGGGAGTGAAGATACGCAGTATTTT
CDR3: CASSPTSGSEDTQYF
J: TRBJ2-3
V: TRBV6-5
size: many
D: TRBD2

DNA: TGCAGCGTTGAGGCGCCCACGGGACTGTTTTTT
CDR3: CSVEAPTGLFF
J: TRBJ1-4
V: TRBV29-1
size: few
D: -

DNA: TGTGCCAGCAGCTCGGACAGGTTTGGTACGCAGTATTTT
CDR3: CASSSDRFGTQYF
J: TRBJ2-3
V: TRBV7-3
size: -
D: TRBD1

DNA: TGCAGTGCTAACCCTTCGAACACTGAAGCTTTCTTT
CDR3: CSANPSNTEAFF
J: TRBJ1-1
V: TRBV20-1
size: many
D: -

DNA: TGCAGTGCTGAGTTACAGGGCGAATATTCACCCCTCCACTTT
CDR3: CSAELQGEYSPLHF
J: TRBJ1-6
V: TRBV20-1
size: many
D: -

DNA: TGTGCCATCAGCCTTAGCGGGAGGGCCGTAGATACGCAGTATTTT
CDR3: CAISLSGRAVDTQYF
J: TRBJ2-3
V: TRBV10-3
size: -
D: TRBD2

DNA: TGTGCCAGCAGCTTAGACCGTGGCTACACCTTC
CDR3: CASSLDRGYTF
J: TRBJ1-2
V: TRBV7-9
size: medium-sized
D: -

DNA: TGCAGTGCTAAGAGGGCTAGCGGGTCTAACAATGAGCAGTTCTTC
CDR3: CSAKRASGSNNEQFF
J: TRBJ2-1
V: TRBV20-1
size: many
D: TRBD2

DNA: TGTGCCAGCAGTTTAGGCGGGAGGCTCTGGGACGAGCAGTACTTC
CDR3: CASSLGGRLWDEQYF
J: TRBJ2-7
V: TRBV27
size: -
D: TRBD2

DNA: TGCGCCAGCAGTCAACGCCCTCGGGCTTCGCGAGAGACCCAGTACTTC
CDR3: CASSQRPRASRETQYF
J: TRBJ2-5
V: TRBV23-1
size: -
D: -

DNA: TGTGCCACCAGCAATAGCAATCAGCCCCAGCATTTT
CDR3: CATSNSNQPQHF
J: TRBJ1-5
V: TRBV24-1
size: many
D: -

DNA: TGTGCCAGCAGTTTAGGGCAGACCTATGGCTACACCTTC
CDR3: CASSLGQTYGYTF
J: TRBJ1-2
V: TRBV12-3/TRBV12-4
size: -
D: -

DNA: TGTGCCAGCAGGAACGACAATGAGCAGTTCTTC
CDR3: CASRNDNEQFF
J: TRBJ2-1
V: TRBV28
size: -
D: -

DNA: TGTGCCAGCAGCTCCCGCGGGACTAGCGGGGCAGATACGCAGTATTTT
CDR3: CASSSRGTSGADTQYF
J: TRBJ2-3
V: TRBV7-2
size: few
D: TRBD2

DNA: TGTGCCAGCAGCTTGGACAGGGGGCCTGGGCCTAACTATGGCTACACCTTC
CDR3: CASSLDRGPGPNYGYTF
J: TRBJ1-2
V: TRBV5-4
size: few
D: TRBD1

DNA: TGTGCCAGCAGGCCAGGGACCAGAACCAGACAAGAGACCCAGTACTTC
CDR3: CASRPGTRTRQETQYF
J: TRBJ2-5
V: TRBV5-5
size: -
D: -

DNA: TGCAGCGTTGGGGGTCCGGGGGCAGGGGATACGCAGTATTTT
CDR3: CSVGGPGAGDTQYF
J: TRBJ2-3
V: TRBV29-1
size: few
D: -

DNA: TGTGCCACCGGCGTGGCAGGGAGGACCGGGGAGCTGTTTTTT
CDR3: CATGVAGRTGELFF
J: TRBJ2-2
V: TRBV24-1
size: -
D: -

DNA: TGTGCCAGCAGTTCATGGACTAGCGGGAGTTCGGAGACCCAGTACTTC
CDR3: CASSSWTSGSSETQYF
J: TRBJ2-5
V: TRBV6-2/TRBV6-3
size: -
D: TRBD2

DNA: TGCAGTGCTAGAGATTTTATCCGAACGGATTCACCCCTCCACTTT
CDR3: CSARDFIRTDSPLHF
J: TRBJ1-6
V: TRBV20-1
size: many
D: -

DNA: TGTGCCAGCAGTGAAAGGTTCCCGGGGGGGGGAACTGAAGCTTTCTTT
CDR3: CASSERFPGGGTEAFF
J: TRBJ1-1
V: TRBV25-1
size: few
D: -

DNA: TGTGCCAGCACCGAATCTTCGAAGGGACACTATGGCTACACCTTC
CDR3: CASTESSKGHYGYTF
J: TRBJ1-2
V: TRBV6-2/TRBV6-3
size: -
D: -

DNA: TGTGCCAGCAGTCAGGGAGCCACCGGGGAGCTGTTTTTT
CDR3: CASSQGATGELFF
J: TRBJ2-2
V: TRBV27
size: few
D: -

DNA: TGTGCCAGCAGCTTAAACGGCCCGGGGACGCAGTATTTT
CDR3: CASSLNGPGTQYF
J: TRBJ2-3
V: TRBV7-3
size: few
D: -

DNA: TGTGCCAGCCTTGGACAGGGGGCTCGTAGCAATCAGCCCCAGCATTTT
CDR3: CASLGQGARSNQPQHF
J: TRBJ1-5
V: TRBV2
size: -
D: TRBD1

DNA: TGTGCCAGCAGCTTCAGGGGGCGTAATTCACCCCTCCACTTT
CDR3: CASSFRGRNSPLHF
J: TRBJ1-6
V: TRBV11-2
size: many
D: TRBD1

DNA: TGTGCTAGCAGCTTGGGACTAGCGGGAGTCACAGATACGCAGTATTTT
CDR3: CASSLGLAGVTDTQYF
J: TRBJ2-3
V: TRBV7-7
size: many
D: TRBD2

DNA: TGTGCCAGCAGTTTAATCGGCGGGAGGGCCTCAGATACGCAGTATTTT
CDR3: CASSLIGGRASDTQYF
J: TRBJ2-3
V: TRBV27
size: few
D: TRBD2

DNA: TGTGCCAGCTCACCACCGGGCCCGACTAGCGGTAACACAGATACGCAGTATTTT
CDR3: CASSPPGPTSGNTDTQYF
J: TRBJ2-3
V: TRBV18
size: few
D: TRBD2

DNA: TGCGCCAGCAGCTTGTATGCCACAGATACGCAGTATTTT
CDR3: CASSLYATDTQYF
J: TRBJ2-3
V: TRBV5-1
size: -
D: -

DNA: TGTGCCAGCAGCCAAGATCTAGGAATCCACTACGAGCAGTACTTC
CDR3: CASSQDLGIHYEQYF
J: TRBJ2-7
V: TRBV3-1
size: -
D: -